This T cell receptor beta chain was captured by sequencing in a study of blood T cell repertoires in COVID-19. Across the study: COVID-19 samples collected from the United States, Italy and Spain covered acute and convalescent phases. The cDNA or gDNA used as material had been derived from T cells, B-cell-depleted T cells, or PBMCs.

Under the authors' procedure: The assay estimated nucleated cells by amplifying reference gene primers. Libraries were prepared by immunoSEQ multiplex PCR; TCRdb keeps only in-frame clonotypes and omits some of them. Clone size and V and J calls were adopted from that table, with D and trimming inferred from the DNA. The sample shows 150,000 to 200,000 clones, about 85% of them seen only once. The CDR3 totals 14 residues. With 5 bases removed from V and 8 bases from J, the gap between germline ends came to 18 bases. Germline loops: CDR1 SGHTA, CDR2 FQGNSA. This receptor was obtained from a human donor with acute or convalescent COVID-19. The donor label of this sample is uncertain. What was sequenced was peripheral blood. The rearrangement joins TRBV7-2 to TRBJ1-1; D is perhaps TRBD1 (6 bases). The CDR3 is CASSTRQVVDEAFF. CDR3 DNA sequence: TGTGCCAGCAGCACTAGACAGGTAGTAGACGAAGCTTTCTTT.